This T cell receptor (beta chain) was recorded in a study of response to subunit inactivated influenza vaccine. This clonotype came up a few times. What it binds is not known. There are 11 residues in the CDR3. V lost 10 bases and J lost 7, with 13 bases in between. Germline values: CDR1 MNHEY, CDR2 SMNVEV (reference sequence). TCRdb recomputed calls from the RT-PCR reads with MiXCR, one row per CDR3 protein. The sample holds roughly 500,000 distinct CDR3 sequences; 15% to 20% are singletons and the top ten take approximately 3%. Study-wide results and limits: Each seasonal influenza vaccination recruits few new T cells, the authors suggested.

This receptor was identified in a man aged 45 to 70 who received an inactivated influenza vaccine. The chain couples TRBV27 to TRBJ1-1; D gene unclear. Sequences were derived from CD4+ T cells sorted from PBMCs, sampled 23 to 25 months after vaccination. The CDR3 DNA sequence: TGTGCCACGCTTAAGGGTGGTGAAGCTTTCTTT. It codes for CATLKGGEAFF.